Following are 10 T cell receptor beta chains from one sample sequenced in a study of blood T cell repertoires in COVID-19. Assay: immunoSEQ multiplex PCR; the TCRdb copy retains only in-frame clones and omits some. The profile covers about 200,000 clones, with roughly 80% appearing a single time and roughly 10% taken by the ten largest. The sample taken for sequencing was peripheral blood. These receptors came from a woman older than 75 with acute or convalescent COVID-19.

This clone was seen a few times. The CDR3 loop reads CASSYRQGARVWNIQYF. CDR3 in DNA: TGTGCCAGCAGTTACCGACAGGGTGCGAGGGTGTGGAACATTCAGTACTTC. The chain recombines TRBV6-2 or TRBV6-3 with TRBJ2-4; 7 bases align to TRBD1. Germline-derived CDR1 and CDR2 are MNHEY and SVGEGT. V lost 2 bases, J lost 7 bases, and 14 bases stayed unmatched. The CDR3 has 17 amino acids.

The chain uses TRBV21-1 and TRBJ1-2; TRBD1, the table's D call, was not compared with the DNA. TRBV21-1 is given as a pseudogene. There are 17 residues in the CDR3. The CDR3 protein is CASSKNPSGRANYGYTF. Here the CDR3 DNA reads TGTGCCAGCAGCAAAAACCCCTCCGGCAGGGCCAACTATGGCTACACCTTC.

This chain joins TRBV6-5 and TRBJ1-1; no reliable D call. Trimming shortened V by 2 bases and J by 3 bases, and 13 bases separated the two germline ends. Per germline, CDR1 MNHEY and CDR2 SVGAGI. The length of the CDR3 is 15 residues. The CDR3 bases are TGTGCCAGCAGTTACCAGGCATCCGGGGACACTGAAGCTTTCTTT. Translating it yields CASSYQASGDTEAFF.

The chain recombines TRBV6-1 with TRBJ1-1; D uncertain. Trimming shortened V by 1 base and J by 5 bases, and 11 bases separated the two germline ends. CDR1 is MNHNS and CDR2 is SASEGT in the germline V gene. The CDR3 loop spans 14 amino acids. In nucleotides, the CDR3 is TGTGCCAGCAGTGAAGTCATAAGTGAGACTGAAGCTTTCTTT. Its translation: CASSEVISETEAFF.

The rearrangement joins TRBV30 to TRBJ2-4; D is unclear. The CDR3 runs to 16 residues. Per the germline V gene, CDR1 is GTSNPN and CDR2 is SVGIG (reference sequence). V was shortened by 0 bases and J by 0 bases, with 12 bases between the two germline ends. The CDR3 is CAWSVLNNLAKNIQYF. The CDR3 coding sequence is TGTGCCTGGAGTGTACTAAACAACCTAGCCAAAAACATTCAGTACTTC.

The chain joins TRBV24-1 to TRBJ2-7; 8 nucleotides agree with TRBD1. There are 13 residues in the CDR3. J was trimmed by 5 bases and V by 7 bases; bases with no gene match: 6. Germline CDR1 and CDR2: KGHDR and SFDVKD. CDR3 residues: CATRQGAGDEQYF. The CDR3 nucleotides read TGTGCCACCAGGCAGGGGGCCGGGGACGAGCAGTACTTC.

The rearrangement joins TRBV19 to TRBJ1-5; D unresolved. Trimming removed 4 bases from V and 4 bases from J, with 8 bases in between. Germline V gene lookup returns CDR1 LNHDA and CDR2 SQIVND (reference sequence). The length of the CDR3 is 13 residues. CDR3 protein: CASSKETNQPQHF. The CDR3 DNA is TGTGCCAGTAGTAAGGAGACTAATCAGCCCCAGCATTTT.

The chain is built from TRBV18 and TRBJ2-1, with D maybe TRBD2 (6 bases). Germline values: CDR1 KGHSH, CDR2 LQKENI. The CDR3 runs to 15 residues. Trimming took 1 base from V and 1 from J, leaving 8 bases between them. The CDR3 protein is CASSPRRDSYNEQFF. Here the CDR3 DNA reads TGTGCCAGCTCACCACGGCGGGATTCCTACAATGAGCAGTTCTTC.

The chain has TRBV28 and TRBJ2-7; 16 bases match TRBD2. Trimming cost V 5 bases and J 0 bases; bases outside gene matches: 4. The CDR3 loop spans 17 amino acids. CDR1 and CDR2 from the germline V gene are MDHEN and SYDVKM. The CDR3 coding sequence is TGTGCCAGCAGTCCGGGACTAGCGGGAGGGATCTCCTACGAGCAGTACTTC. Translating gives CASSPGLAGGISYEQYF. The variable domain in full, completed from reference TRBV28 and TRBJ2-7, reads DVKVTQSSRYLVKRTGEKVFLECVQDMDHENMFWYRQDPGLGLRLIYFSYDVKMKEKGDIPEGYSVSREKKERFSLILESASTNQTSMYLCASSPGLAGGISYEQYFGPGTRLTVT.

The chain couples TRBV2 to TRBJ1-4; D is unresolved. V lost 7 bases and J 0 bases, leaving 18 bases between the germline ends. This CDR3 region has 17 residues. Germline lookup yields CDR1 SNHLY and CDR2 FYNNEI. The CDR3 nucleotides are TGTGCCAGCACCGAGGTCGGGAGGGCGACAACTAATGAAAAACTGTTTTTT. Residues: CASTEVGRATTNEKLFF.